Listed here is a single TCR beta chain. Its specificity is not known. Sequencing used immunoSEQ multiplex PCR; TCRdb keeps in-frame clones, though not all of them. The sample has tens of thousands of clones; around two thirds are singletons. ViraFEST expansion of antigen-specific CD4+ T cells with viral peptide pools preceded sequencing. Following 10 days of culture, CD4+ T cells were isolated. It was between March and December 2020 that the person had a SARS-CoV-2 infection confirmed by PCR. Each well held 1.5 million to 2 million PBMC cultured with around 10 ug/ml peptides and about 10 IU/ml IL-2. Half the medium was replaced with IL-2 medium on days 3 and 7. The data were taken from a study of vaccination effects on CD4 cells after COVID-19. Background on the study: A couple of convalescent patients provided samples 16 days and one week prevaccination.

Findings of the study overall: Late post-vaccination, clones induced by infection and those induced by vaccine underwent marked clonal contraction.

Trimming took off 10 bases at V and 4 bases at J, with 19 bases between the two ends. Germline V gene lookup returns CDR1 MNHEY and CDR2 SVGAGI. The CDR3 sequence is 14 residues long. The rearrangement uses TRBV6-5 and TRBJ2-5; no clear D. Material: CD4+ T cells from PBMCs cultured with a peptide pool, obtained before COVID-19 vaccination. The receptor's source is a human donor who had a prior SARS-CoV-2 infection. CDR3 sequence reads: CATQWGVMLETQYF. Here the CDR3 DNA reads TGTGCCACCCAGTGGGGTGTAATGTTAGAGACCCAGTACTTC.